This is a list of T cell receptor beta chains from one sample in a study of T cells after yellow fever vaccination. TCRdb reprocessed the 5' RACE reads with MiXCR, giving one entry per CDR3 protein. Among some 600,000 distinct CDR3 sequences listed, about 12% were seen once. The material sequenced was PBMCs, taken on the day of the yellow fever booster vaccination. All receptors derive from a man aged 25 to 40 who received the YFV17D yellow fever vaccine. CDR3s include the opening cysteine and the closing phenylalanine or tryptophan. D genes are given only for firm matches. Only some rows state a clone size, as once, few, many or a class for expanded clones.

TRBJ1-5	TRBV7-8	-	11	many	TGTGCCAGCGGGGATAGACAGCCCCAGCATTTT	CASGDRQPQHF
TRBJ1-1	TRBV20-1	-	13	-	TGCAGTGCTAGTAGGCAGGGTAGGCCCCAAGCTTTCTTT	CSASRQGRPQAFF
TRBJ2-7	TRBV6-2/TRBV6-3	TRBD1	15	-	TGTGCCAGCACCGAAAGGGGACAGGGGCCCGACGAGCAGTACTTC	CASTERGQGPDEQYF
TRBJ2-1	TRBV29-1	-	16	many	TGCAGCGTTGAACTAGGGGGGGAGGAACTATATAATGAGCAGTTCTTC	CSVELGGEELYNEQFF
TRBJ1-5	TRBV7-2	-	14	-	TGTGCCAGCAGCTTATCGGGCACCGGTAGGGCCCAGCATTTT	CASSLSGTGRAQHF
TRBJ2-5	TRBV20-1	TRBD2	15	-	TGCAGTGCTCACTCAGCTAGCGGGCTGGGGGAGACCCAGTACTTC	CSAHSASGLGETQYF
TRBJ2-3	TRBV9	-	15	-	TGTGCCAGCAGCGTAGGAGATAGTAGCACAGATACGCAGTATTTT	CASSVGDSSTDTQYF
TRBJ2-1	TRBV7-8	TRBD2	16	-	TGTGCCAGCAGCCCGTCGGTAAGCGGGAGGGTGGGTGAGCAGTTCTTC	CASSPSVSGRVGEQFF
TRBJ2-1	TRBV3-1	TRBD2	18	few	TGTGCCAGCAGCCAAGATTTTAAGGGAGGGACGCGGAACAATGAGCAGTTCTTC	CASSQDFKGGTRNNEQFF
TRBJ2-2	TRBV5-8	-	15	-	TGTGCCAGCAGCCCTAGCAGGGTTTACACCGGGGAGCTGTTTTTT	CASSPSRVYTGELFF
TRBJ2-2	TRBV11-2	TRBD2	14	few	TGTGCCAGCAGACTAGCGGGAGGGGCCGGGGAGCTGTTTTTT	CASRLAGGAGELFF
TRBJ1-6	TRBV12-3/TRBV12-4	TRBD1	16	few	TGTGCCAGCAGTGGCACAGGGGACCTCTATAATTCACCCCTCCACTTT	CASSGTGDLYNSPLHF
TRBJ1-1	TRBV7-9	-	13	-	TGTGCCAGCAGCTTAGGTCCCGGGTCCGAAGCTTTCTTT	CASSLGPGSEAFF
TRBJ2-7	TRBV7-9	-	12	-	TGTGCCAGCAGCTTAGGGATGGACGAGCAGTACTTC	CASSLGMDEQYF
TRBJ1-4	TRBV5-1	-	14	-	TGCGCCAGCAGCTCCGTCCCAACCGGTGAAAAACTGTTTTTT	CASSSVPTGEKLFF
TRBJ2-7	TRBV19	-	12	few	TGTGCCAGAGGGGAGTCCCCCTACGAGCAGTACTTC	CARGESPYEQYF
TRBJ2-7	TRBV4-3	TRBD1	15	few	TGCGCCAGCAGCCAAGGTAGGACAGGGACCTACGAGCAGTACTTC	CASSQGRTGTYEQYF
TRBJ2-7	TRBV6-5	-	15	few	TGTGCCAGCAGTTACGGGTTGGTAAACGGTTACGAGCAGTACTTC	CASSYGLVNGYEQYF
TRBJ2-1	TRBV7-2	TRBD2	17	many	TGTGCCAGCAGCCGCCGACTAGCGGGAGGGCGGGACAATGAGCAGTTCTTC	CASSRRLAGGRDNEQFF
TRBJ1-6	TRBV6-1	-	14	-	TGTGCCAGCAGTGAAAACCGCTGGGATTCACCCCTCCACTTT	CASSENRWDSPLHF
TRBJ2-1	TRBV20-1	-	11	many	TGCAGTGCTAGACCCGGTAATGAGCAGTTCTTC	CSARPGNEQFF
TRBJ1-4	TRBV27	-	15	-	TGTGCCAGCAGTTATGGGTCGGGGTTCCTTGAAAAACTGTTTTTT	CASSYGSGFLEKLFF
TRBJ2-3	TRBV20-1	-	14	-	TGCAGTGCTAGAGATTCCGAAGTTACAGATACGCAGTATTTT	CSARDSEVTDTQYF
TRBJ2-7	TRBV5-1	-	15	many	TGCGCCAGCAGCTATTCAGGGCAGGGGCTCTACGAGCAGTACTTC	CASSYSGQGLYEQYF
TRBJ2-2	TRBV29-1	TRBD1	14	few	TGCAGCGTGTTGACAGGGGGAGGGTCCGGGGAGCTGTTTTTT	CSVLTGGGSGELFF
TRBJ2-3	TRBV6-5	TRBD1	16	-	TGTGCCAGAAGTTACCGACAGGGAAGGGGTTCAGATACGCAGTATTTT	CARSYRQGRGSDTQYF
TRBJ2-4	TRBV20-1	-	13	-	TGCAGTGCCCTGGGCCTAGCCAAAAACATTCAGTACTTC	CSALGLAKNIQYF
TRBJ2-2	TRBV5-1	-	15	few	TGCGCCAGCAGCTCGTATGGTGGGACGGCCAGGGAGCTGTTTTTT	CASSSYGGTARELFF
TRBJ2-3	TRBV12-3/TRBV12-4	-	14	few	TGTGCCAGCACCGATTATGCGTTCACAGATACGCAGTATTTT	CASTDYAFTDTQYF
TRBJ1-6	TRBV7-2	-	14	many	TGTGCCAGCAGCTTAAGGGCAGTTGGCTCACCCCTCCACTTT	CASSLRAVGSPLHF
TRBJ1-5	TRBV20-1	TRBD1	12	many	TGCAGTAGGGGACAGGGGGGTCAGCCCCAGCATTTT	CSRGQGGQPQHF
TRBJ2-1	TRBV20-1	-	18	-	TGCAGTGCTAGAGGGGGTAGCGGAGGTAGCCCCTCCTACAATGAGCAGTTCTTC	CSARGGSGGSPSYNEQFF
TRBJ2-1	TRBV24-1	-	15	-	TGTGCCACCAGTCCGGGACACCCCTCCTACAATGAGCAGTTCTTC	CATSPGHPSYNEQFF
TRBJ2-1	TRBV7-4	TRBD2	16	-	TGTGCCAGCAGCTCCCGACTAGCGGGAAACATACATGAGCAGTTCTTC	CASSSRLAGNIHEQFF
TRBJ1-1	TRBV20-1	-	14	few	TGCAGTGCTAGTTTGTGGGCTAGCGACACTGAAGCTTTCTTT	CSASLWASDTEAFF
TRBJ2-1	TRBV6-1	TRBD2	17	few	TGTGCCAGCAACGTGCGGGGTAGCGGGTCCTCCTACAATGAGCAGTTCTTC	CASNVRGSGSSYNEQFF
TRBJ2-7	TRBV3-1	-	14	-	TGTGCCAGCAGCATCGTTGGGGAGACCTACGAGCAGTACTTC	CASSIVGETYEQYF
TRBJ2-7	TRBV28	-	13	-	TGTGCCAGCAGATATACAGGCTCCTACGAGCAGTACTTC	CASRYTGSYEQYF
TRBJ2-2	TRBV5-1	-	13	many	TGCGCCAGCAGGGACGGGGAGATCGGGGAGCTGTTTTTT	CASRDGEIGELFF
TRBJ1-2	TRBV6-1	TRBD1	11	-	TGTGCCGCGGGACAGAACTATGGCTACACCTTC	CAAGQNYGYTF
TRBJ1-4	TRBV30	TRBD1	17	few	TGTGCCTTGTGGACAGGGGGCGCCGGTAGAACTAATGAAAAACTGTTTTTT	CALWTGGAGRTNEKLFF
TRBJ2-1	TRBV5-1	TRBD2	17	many	TGCGCCAGCAGCTCCGGGCCTAGCGGGAGCTCCTACAATGAGCAGTTCTTC	CASSSGPSGSSYNEQFF
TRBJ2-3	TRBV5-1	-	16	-	TGCGCCAGCAGCCCGGCAGCAACTTACAACACAGATACGCAGTATTTT	CASSPAATYNTDTQYF
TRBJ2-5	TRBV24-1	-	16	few	TGTGCCACCAGTGATTCCCGACAGGCGCACCAAGAGACCCAGTACTTC	CATSDSRQAHQETQYF
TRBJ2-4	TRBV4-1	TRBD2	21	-	TGCGCCAGCAGCCAAGAGTTAAGGACTAGCGGGAAACGGGGGGCCAAAAACATTCAGTACTTC	CASSQELRTSGKRGAKNIQYF
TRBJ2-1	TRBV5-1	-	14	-	TGCGCCAGCAGCTTGTGGGCTGACTCATGGGAGCAGTTCTTC	CASSLWADSWEQFF
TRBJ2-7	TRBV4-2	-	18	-	TGTGCCAGCAGCCCTGATCGTGGCGGCAGGGCTCGTCCCTACGAGCAGTACTTC	CASSPDRGGRARPYEQYF
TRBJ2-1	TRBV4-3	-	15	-	TGCGCCAGCAGCCAAGTAGGTAGCGGCTATAATGAGCAGTTCTTC	CASSQVGSGYNEQFF
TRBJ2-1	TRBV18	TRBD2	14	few	TGTGCCAGCTCACCACGGGAGGGCGGAAGTGAGCAGTTCTTC	CASSPREGGSEQFF
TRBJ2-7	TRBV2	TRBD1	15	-	TGTGCCAGCAGTGAAGCGCGGACAGGGGGTGTCCTGCAGTACTTC	CASSEARTGGVLQYF
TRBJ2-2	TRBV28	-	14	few	TGTGCCAGCATCTCCGGGACCGAAACCGGGGAGCTGTTTTTT	CASISGTETGELFF
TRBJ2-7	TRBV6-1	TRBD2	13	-	TGTGCCAGCCAGCGCGGGAGAGAGTACGAGCAGTACTTC	CASQRGREYEQYF
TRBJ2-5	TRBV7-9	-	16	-	TGTGCCAGCAGCTTGGGGGGCAGCTCGGGCCAAGAGACCCAGTACTTC	CASSLGGSSGQETQYF
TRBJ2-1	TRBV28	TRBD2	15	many	TGTGCCAGCAGTCCCGGACTAGGGCGGGGCCATGAGCAGTTCTTC	CASSPGLGRGHEQFF